The text below deals with one T cell receptor (beta chain). The antigen remains undetermined. This sample is part of a study of blood T cells in healthy people across ages. Points from the study as a whole: The fall in TCR beta diversity per million T cells was roughly linear with age.

Looked up from germline, CDR1 is SGHDT and CDR2 is YYEEEE. This CDR3 is built from 17 residues. V shed 2 bases and J shed 1 base, with 16 bases lying between them. Alongside a J-beta primer mix, a sample-barcoded 5' primer served in a second PCR lasting 7 to 11 cycles. A template-switch adaptor that had 12 random nucleotides put a tag on each cDNA molecule. TCRdb processed the 5' RACE reads anew with MiXCR; each CDR3 protein has one entry. The data show around 650,000 distinct CDR3 sequences, about 32% seen once. V is TRBV5-6 and J is TRBJ1-5; no reliable D call. The sequenced sample consisted of blood. The receptor was isolated from an elderly woman in good health. The CDR3 protein is CASSFGGSPGSNQPQHF. CDR3 bases: TGTGCCAGCAGCTTCGGAGGTTCCCCCGGGAGCAATCAGCCCCAGCATTTT.